This T cell receptor (beta chain) comes out of a study of Ad26.COV2.S vaccination and SARS-CoV-2 variants. Study summary: As a participant in COV1001, the donor was in the Ad26.COV2.S trial arm.

Remarks on this clone: What it binds is not known.

This CDR3 contains 16 residues. CDR1 and CDR2 (germline): LNHDA, SQIVND (reference sequence). V gave up 6 bases and J gave up 3 bases; unmatched junction bases: 11. General study results and limits: Participants given vaccine showed non-spike TCR breadth similar to that of placebo recipients.

Treatment noted: 15 to 20 received Ad26.COV2.S at low or high dose, single or two shots; about 5 received placebo; per-sample allocation not given. Following the first vaccine or placebo injection, samples were taken on day 63. The protocol was immunoSEQ multiplex PCR, while the TCRdb copy is restricted to in-frame clones and leaves out a portion. The sample contains around 320,000 clones, about nine tenths of which appear only once. This sequence originates from a person between 18 and 65 years old who received the Ad26.COV2.S COVID-19 vaccine or a placebo. This chain joins TRBV19 and TRBJ2-5, with 9 bases fitting TRBD1. The sample in question was peripheral blood, obtained in a trial of Ad26.COV2.S vaccine versus placebo. The DNA of the CDR3 is TGTGCCAGTAGCGCCGGGACAGGGTTTAGGAAAGAGACCCAGTACTTC. Protein sequence: CASSAGTGFRKETQYF.